These 24 T cell receptor beta chains were all obtained from the same sample, sequenced in a study of blood T cell repertoires in COVID-19. TCRdb keeps only in-frame clones here, not all; method: immunoSEQ multiplex PCR. Of approximately 210,000 clones in the sample, around 90% are singletons; the top ten hold under 1.5%. The sequencing sample was made of peripheral blood. The receptors originated from a man younger than 45 with acute or convalescent COVID-19.

The chain couples TRBV18 to TRBJ2-5; a weak D match, TRBD2 (7 bases). The V and J ends lost 0 bases and 4 bases respectively, with 12 bases between them. The CDR3 length is 15 residues. CDR1 KGHSH and CDR2 LQKENI come from the germline V gene. The CDR3 DNA sequence: TGTGCCAGCTCACCACCCGGGGGGCGAGGAGAGACCCAGTACTTC. It is translated as CASSPPGGRGETQYF.

This clone occurred a few times. The chain carries TRBV5-1 and TRBJ2-7; TRBD2 matches at 7 bases. V lost 4 bases to trimming and J lost 3 bases; unmatched junction nucleotides: 7. This CDR3 has 14 residues. Looked up from germline, CDR1 is SGHRS and CDR2 is YFSETQ. The CDR3 DNA reads as TGCGCCAGCAGCCCCCGGGAGGCAGACTACGAGCAGTACTTC. It is translated as CASSPREADYEQYF.

This clone occurred once. The J gene is TRBJ1-5, the V gene TRBV28, with a weak D call TRBD1 (6 bases). The ends were cut back, 7 bases at V and 5 bases at J, with 9 bases in the middle. The CDR3 covers 12 residues. CDR1 is MDHEN, CDR2 SYDVKM, per germline. The CDR3 here is CASTGEDQPQHF. The CDR3 DNA is TGTGCCAGCACAGGGGAAGATCAGCCCCAGCATTTT.

The chain joins TRBV27 to TRBJ2-1, with 8 bases that match TRBD1. The length of the CDR3 is 17 residues. CDR1 is MNHEY and CDR2 is SMNVEV in the germline V gene (reference sequence). Germline trimming cut 5 bases from V and 11 bases from J; bases unmatched to any gene: 20. The CDR3 protein is CASSRIDRGRGGAKQFF. CDR3 bases: TGTGCCAGCAGTCGCATCGACAGGGGTCGGGGTGGGGCTAAGCAGTTCTTC.

CDR3 bases: TGTGCCAGTAGTATCCGGATGGAGGGAACTGAAGCTTTCTTT. Encoded protein: CASSIRMEGTEAFF. V usage is TRBV19 and J usage is TRBJ1-1; D remains unclear. The CDR3 runs 14 residues. Germline V gives CDR1 LNHDA, CDR2 SQIVND (reference sequence). Trimming took 3 bases from V and 5 from J, leaving 13 bases between them.

CDR3 protein: CASSLSGQLPSGNTIYF. For the CDR3, the DNA is TGTGCCAGCAGTTTATCGGGACAGCTTCCCTCTGGAAACACCATATATTTT. This chain connects TRBV28 to TRBJ1-3; 7 bases fit TRBD1. CDR3 length equals 17 residues. Germline CDR1 reads MDHEN; CDR2 reads SYDVKM. J lost 0 bases, V lost 1 base, and 6 bases had no gene match.

The rearrangement links TRBV11-2 to TRBJ1-3; the match to TRBD1 covers 8 bases. Germline V gene lookup returns CDR1 SGHAT and CDR2 FQNNGV. The CDR3 spans 16 residues. Losses at the gene ends were 7 bases for V and 4 bases for J; bases not matched to a gene: 12. This CDR3 is CASTPPTGVLGNTIYF. CDR3 in DNA: TGTGCCAGCACCCCACCGACAGGGGTGTTGGGAAACACCATATATTTT.

The rearrangement joins TRBV5-4 to TRBJ2-5, with D possibly being TRBD2 (6 bases). This CDR3 has 14 amino acids. V gave up 0 bases and J gave up 1 base, with 7 bases separating them. Per the germline V gene, CDR1 is SGHNT and CDR2 is YYREEE (reference sequence). The CDR3 protein is CASSLGGVQETQYF. In DNA form, the CDR3 reads TGTGCCAGCAGCTTGGGGGGGGTCCAAGAGACCCAGTACTTC.

V and J are TRBV5-6 and TRBJ2-3, with 8 positions matching TRBD2. With V trimmed by 4 bases and J by 4 bases, 5 bases remained unmatched. The V gene's germline CDR1 is SGHDT and CDR2 YYEEEE. The CDR3 has 14 residues. In DNA form, the CDR3 reads TGTGCCAGCAGCCCCGGGGGGGCGGCAGATACGCAGTATTTT. It is translated as CASSPGGAADTQYF.

This chain uses TRBV12-3 or TRBV12-4 with TRBJ1-1; no firm D call. CDR3 size: 12 residues. Trimming stripped 8 bases from V and 2 bases from J, with 9 bases between. CDR3: CASGRSNTEAFF. In DNA, the CDR3 is TGTGCCAGCGGCAGAAGTAACACTGAAGCTTTCTTT.

The chain recombines TRBV19 with TRBJ1-4; D is unclear. V was cut by 3 bases and J by 10 bases, with 15 bases left in between. The CDR3 contains 14 residues. Germline lookup yields CDR1 LNHDA and CDR2 SQIVND (reference sequence). The chain's CDR3 is CASSMGSNRGKLFF. CDR3 in DNA: TGTGCCAGTAGTATGGGAAGTAATCGGGGAAAACTGTTTTTT.

The J gene is TRBJ2-1, the V gene TRBV27, with TRBD1 matching over 8 bases. The CDR3 contains 18 residues. Losses at the gene ends were 5 bases for V and 6 bases for J; bases not matched to a gene: 18. Germline V gene lookup returns CDR1 MNHEY and CDR2 SMNVEV (reference sequence). CDR3 DNA: TGTGCCAGCAGTGAACTAACTCTAAGACAGGGGCAAGGCAATGAGCAGTTCTTC. Its translation: CASSELTLRQGQGNEQFF.

The chain links TRBV10-3 to TRBJ1-1; possibly TRBD1 for D (6 bases). V lost 7 bases, J lost 1 base, and 10 bases lay in between. There are 13 residues in the CDR3. Germline values: CDR1 ENHRY, CDR2 SYGVKD. The CDR3 protein is CAIKNRENTEAFF. In nucleotides, the CDR3 is TGTGCCATCAAGAACAGGGAGAACACTGAAGCTTTCTTT.

The chain couples TRBV30 to TRBJ2-3; 15 positions agree with TRBD2. V gave up 0 bases and J gave up 4 bases; unmatched junction bases: 2. Germline lookup yields CDR1 GTSNPN and CDR2 SVGIG (reference sequence). The CDR3 has 16 residues. Written as DNA, the CDR3 is TGTGCCTGGAGTGTAGGACTAGCGGGAGGGTCAGATACGCAGTATTTT. This sequence encodes CAWSVGLAGGSDTQYF. The variable domain in full, with the rest retrieved from reference TRBV30 and TRBJ2-3, is SQTIHQWPATLVQPVGSPLSLECTVEGTSNPNLYWYRQAAGRGLQLLFYSVGIGQISSEVPQNLSASRPQDRQFILSSKKLLLSDSGFYLCAWSVGLAGGSDTQYFGPGTRLTVL.

The gene calls are TRBV5-1 and TRBJ2-3, with 10 bases matching TRBD2. This CDR3 contains 16 residues. The junction had 12 bases not matched to a gene; V was cut back by 3 bases and J by 8 bases. Germline V gives CDR1 SGHRS, CDR2 YFSETQ. The CDR3 is CASSSRAAGGLGTQYF. The CDR3 bases are TGCGCCAGCAGCTCCCGAGCAGCGGGGGGGCTTGGTACGCAGTATTTT.

V gene TRBV9 combines with J gene TRBJ2-1; D ambiguous. The V end was cut by 0 bases, the J end by 3 bases, with 13 bases between. CDR1 is SGDLS and CDR2 is YYNGEE in the germline V gene. This CDR3 has 16 amino acids. Here the CDR3 reads CASSVAVFERYNEQFF. Written as DNA, the CDR3 is TGTGCCAGCAGCGTAGCGGTGTTCGAGCGCTACAATGAGCAGTTCTTC. The variable domain in full, with the rest retrieved from reference TRBV9 and TRBJ2-1, is DSGVTQTPKHLITATGQRVTLRCSPRSGDLSVYWYQQSLDQGLQFLIQYYNGEERAKGNILERFSAQQFPDLHSELNLSSLELGDSALYFCASSVAVFERYNEQFFGPGTRLTVL.

In its sample, this clone was seen once. This chain uses TRBV19 with TRBJ1-1, with 9 bases matching TRBD1. CDR3 length: 12 amino acids. Germline values: CDR1 LNHDA, CDR2 SQIVND (reference sequence). Germline trimming cut 11 bases from V and 8 bases from J; bases unmatched to any gene: 9. CDR3 sequence reads: CAVQQGAIEAFF. The CDR3 DNA follows: TGTGCCGTTCAACAGGGGGCCATCGAAGCTTTCTTT.

The CDR3 DNA reads as TGTGCCAGCAGCGGACGGACTAGCAGAAACTCTGGGGCCAACGTCCTGACTTTC. It encodes CASSGRTSRNSGANVLTF. This chain connects TRBV9 to TRBJ2-6; 8 positions match TRBD2. After removal of 3 bases from V and 0 bases from J, the junction contained 8 bases not matched to a gene. This CDR3 is 18 amino acids long. Looked up from germline, CDR1 is SGDLS and CDR2 is YYNGEE.

The chain joins TRBV11-1 to TRBJ1-1, with 7 bases fitting TRBD1. This CDR3 spans 15 amino acids. Trimming at V came to 5 bases and at J to 1 base, leaving 7 bases not matched to a gene. Germline V gene data show CDR1 as SGHAT and CDR2 as FQDESV (reference sequence). This chain's CDR3 is CASSRQGLANTEAFF. The CDR3 nucleotides are TGTGCCAGCAGCCGACAGGGTCTCGCGAACACTGAAGCTTTCTTT.

The gene calls are TRBV6-5 and TRBJ1-5; D may be TRBD1 (6 bases). CDR3 length: 15 residues. Trimming pared 6 bases from V and 3 bases from J, leaving 15 bases between. Germline values: CDR1 MNHEY, CDR2 SVGAGI. CDR3 bases: TGTGCCAGCAGCCCCTGGGGGGGGCCCAATCAGCCCCAGCATTTT. It specifies CASSPWGGPNQPQHF.

V and J are TRBV6-1 and TRBJ2-2, with 9 bases lining up with TRBD1. CDR1 MNHNS and CDR2 SASEGT come from the germline V gene. The CDR3 is 16 amino acids. After removal of 4 bases from V and 4 bases from J, the junction contained 7 bases not matched to a gene. The CDR3 DNA reads TGTGCCAGCAGTGGACGGACAGGGGTTGGCACCGGGGAGCTGTTTTTT. Translation gives CASSGRTGVGTGELFF.

V usage is TRBV11-2 and J usage is TRBJ2-3; 9 nucleotides agree with TRBD2. Unmatched junction bases numbered 15, after V lost 4 bases and J lost 4 bases. This CDR3 comprises 18 residues. CDR1 SGHAT and CDR2 FQNNGV come from the germline V gene. CDR3 loop: CASSSLGSAAGGSDTQYF. CDR3 DNA sequence: TGTGCCAGCAGCTCCCTGGGGTCTGCAGCGGGGGGTTCAGATACGCAGTATTTT. Drawing the rest from reference TRBV11-2 and TRBJ2-3, the complete variable domain is EAGVAQSPRYKIIEKRQSVAFWCNPISGHATLYWYQQILGQGPKLLIQFQNNGVVDDSQLPKDRFSAERLKGVDSTLKIQPAKLEDSAVYLCASSSLGSAAGGSDTQYFGPGTRLTVL.

The DNA for the CDR3 is TGCAGCGTCTTACCCAGCGGGGGGTCGGCAGATACGCAGTATTTT. It yields the protein CSVLPSGGSADTQYF. This chain joins TRBV29-1 and TRBJ2-3; TRBD2 matches 9 bases. The CDR3 is 15 residues long. In germline, CDR1 is SQVTM, CDR2 ANQGSEA. Unmatched junction bases numbered 11, after V lost 6 bases and J lost 4 bases.

The chain combines TRBV13 with TRBJ2-7, with 7 bases lining up with TRBD1. J lost 2 bases, V lost 3 bases, and 7 bases had no gene match. The CDR3 has 15 residues. Germline V gene lookup returns CDR1 PRHDT and CDR2 FYEKMQ (reference sequence). DNA for the CDR3: TGTGCCAGCAGCTTTGGGACAGCTTTAGCCTACGAGCAGTACTTC. Encoded protein: CASSFGTALAYEQYF.